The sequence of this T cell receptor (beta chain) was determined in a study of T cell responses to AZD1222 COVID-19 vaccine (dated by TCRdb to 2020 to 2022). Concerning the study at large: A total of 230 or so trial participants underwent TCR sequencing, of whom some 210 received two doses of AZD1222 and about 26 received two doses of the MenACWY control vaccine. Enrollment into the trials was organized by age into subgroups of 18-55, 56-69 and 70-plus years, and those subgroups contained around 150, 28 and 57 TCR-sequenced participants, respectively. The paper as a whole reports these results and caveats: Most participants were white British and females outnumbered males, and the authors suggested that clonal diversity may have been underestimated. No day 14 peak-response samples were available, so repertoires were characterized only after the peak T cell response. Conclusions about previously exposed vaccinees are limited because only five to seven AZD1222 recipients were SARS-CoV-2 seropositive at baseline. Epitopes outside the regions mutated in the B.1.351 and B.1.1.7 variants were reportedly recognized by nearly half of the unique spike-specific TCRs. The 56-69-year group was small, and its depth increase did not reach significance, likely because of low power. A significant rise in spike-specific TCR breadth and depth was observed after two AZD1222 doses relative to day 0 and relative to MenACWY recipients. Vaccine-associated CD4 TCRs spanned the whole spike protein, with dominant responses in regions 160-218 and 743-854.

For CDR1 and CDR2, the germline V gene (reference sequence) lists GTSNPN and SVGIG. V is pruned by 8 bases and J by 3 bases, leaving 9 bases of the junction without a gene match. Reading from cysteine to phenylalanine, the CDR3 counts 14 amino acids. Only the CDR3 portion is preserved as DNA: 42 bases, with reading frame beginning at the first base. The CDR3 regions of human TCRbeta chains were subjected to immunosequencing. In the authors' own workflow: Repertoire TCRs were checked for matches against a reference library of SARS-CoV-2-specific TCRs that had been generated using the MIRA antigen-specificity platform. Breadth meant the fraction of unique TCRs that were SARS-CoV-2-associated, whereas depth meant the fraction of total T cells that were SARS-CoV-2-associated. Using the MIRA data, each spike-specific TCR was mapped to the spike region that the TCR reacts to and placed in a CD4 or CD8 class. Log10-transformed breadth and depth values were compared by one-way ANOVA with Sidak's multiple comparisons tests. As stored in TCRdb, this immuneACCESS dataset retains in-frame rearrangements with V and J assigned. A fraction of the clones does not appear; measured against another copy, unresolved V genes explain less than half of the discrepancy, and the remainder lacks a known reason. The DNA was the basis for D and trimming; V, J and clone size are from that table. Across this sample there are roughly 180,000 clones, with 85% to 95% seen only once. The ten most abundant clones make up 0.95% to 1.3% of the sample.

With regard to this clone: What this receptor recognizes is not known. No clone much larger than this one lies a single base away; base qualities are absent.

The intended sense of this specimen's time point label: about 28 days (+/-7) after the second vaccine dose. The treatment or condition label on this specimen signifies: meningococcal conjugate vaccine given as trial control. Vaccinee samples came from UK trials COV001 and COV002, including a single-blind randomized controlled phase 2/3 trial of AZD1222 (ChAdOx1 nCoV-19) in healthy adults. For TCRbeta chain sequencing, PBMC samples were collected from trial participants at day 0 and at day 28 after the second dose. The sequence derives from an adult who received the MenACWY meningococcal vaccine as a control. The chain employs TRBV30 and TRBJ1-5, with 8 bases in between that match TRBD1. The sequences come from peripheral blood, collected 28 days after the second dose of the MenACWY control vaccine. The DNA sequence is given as TGTGCCGGACAGTGGACAGGGTTCAATCAGCCCCAGCATTTT. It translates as CAGQWTGFNQPQHF. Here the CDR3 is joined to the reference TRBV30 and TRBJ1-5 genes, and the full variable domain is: SQTIHQWPATLVQPVGSPLSLECTVEGTSNPNLYWYRQAAGRGLQLLFYSVGIGQISSEVPQNLSASRPQDRQFILSSKKLLLSDSGFYLCAGQWTGFNQPQHFGDGTRLSIL.